The present TCR beta chain was sequenced within a study of blood T cells in healthy people across ages (dated by TCRdb to between 2014 and 2016). For the wider study: Template switching captured roughly one uniquely barcoded TCR beta cDNA molecule per two T cells in model experiments. To track age-related changes in TCR beta repertoire diversity, the study relied on deep sequencing normalized with unique cDNA molecular identifiers. The donors were divided into four age groups: young (average about 16 years), middle-aged (around 37), aged (62) and long-lived (around 87). To avoid experimental bias, donors of different ages were randomly spread across the sequencing lanes. Two additional independent replicas of 1 million unique cDNA reads from the same blood draw were analyzed for two donors (one aged 18 to 30 and one aged 80 or older). Overall results and qualifications from the work: Because profiling used bulk unsorted PBMCs, naive and antigen-experienced compartments could not be compared conclusively. Observed TCR beta diversity per million T cells fell roughly linearly with age, and a significant reduction was already apparent by age about 36. Estimates of total diversity from one million sequenced T cells were regarded as lower bounds and underestimates. Compared with the aged group, the long-lived group had more naive CD4+ T cells, fewer expanded clones and increased TCR diversity, suggesting age selection. A strong correlation was found between observed TCR beta diversity and the percentage of naive T cells measured by flow cytometry. Donor CMV infection status was unknown, potentially confounding age-related changes in expanded clonotypes.

V is shortened by 1 base, J by 6 bases, and the region joining them spans 7 bases. There are 12 amino acids in the CDR3, from cysteine to phenylalanine inclusive. Only the CDR3 DNA is retained, 36 bases long and in frame from the first base. CDR1 and CDR2, per the germline V gene (reference sequence), are SEHNR and FQNEAQ. Details on this clonotype: What antigen it recognizes has not been identified. No base qualities exist here, and no much larger clone lies one base off it.

Libraries were made using 5' RACE. TCRdb records Illumina HiSeq 2500 as the sequencer. A second PCR of roughly 6 to 11 cycles was run with a J-beta primer mix and a sample-barcoded 5' primer. A template-switch 5' adaptor carrying 12 random nucleotides introduced a unique molecular identifier onto each TCR beta cDNA molecule. At least 3 million CDR3-containing paired-end reads were obtained from each sample. First-strand cDNA was synthesized from all RNA with the Mint cDNA synthesis kit, primed by a TRBC-specific oligonucleotide. After uracil-DNA glycosylase treatment, a first 18-cycle PCR used universal primers M1SS and BC2_uni_R on all cDNA. As for the original processing: For normalization, 1 million high-quality reads were randomly selected from each sample, with every read carrying a distinct molecular identifier. Instead of being binned into consensus sequences, reads with shared molecular identifiers were discarded. MiTCR, set to a Q25 quality threshold and the strictest error-elimination algorithm, was used for CDR3 identification, clonotype clustering and error correction. A nonparametric unseen species model with Euler transformation was used to estimate a lower bound on total TCR beta diversity. TCRdb trimmed the raw reads at Q25, called clones with MiXCR and kept productive beta chains. Every CDR3 protein is listed once, alongside the most common genes and DNA of its rows. What appears here as the V and J calls and clone size reflects TCRdb's work, not the paper's. The sample includes roughly 1,300,000 distinct CDR3 sequences, with approximately 63% observed a single time. The ten most abundant clones make up 6.5% to 8.5% of the sample.

The 40 or so donors, aged about 6 to 100 years, were systemically healthy Caucasian individuals from Russia. Around 10 milliliters of peripheral blood were collected from each donor into EDTA-treated Vacutainer tubes. PBMCs were isolated by Ficoll-Paque density-gradient centrifugation, with at least 6 million obtained per sample. Trizol reagent was used to extract total RNA from the PBMCs, yielding at least 6 micrograms per sample. For every donor, an aliquot of PBMCs went through flow cytometry to measure the percentages of naive CD45RAhigh/CD27high T cells. The chain joins TRBV7-9 to TRBJ2-7; the D gene lacks a confident call. The sequenced sample was blood. This clonotype was sampled from a man aged 18 to 30 in good health. The base sequence is TGTGCCAGCAGCTTAGATTTTCGCGAGCAGTACTTC. It translates to CASSLDFREQYF.